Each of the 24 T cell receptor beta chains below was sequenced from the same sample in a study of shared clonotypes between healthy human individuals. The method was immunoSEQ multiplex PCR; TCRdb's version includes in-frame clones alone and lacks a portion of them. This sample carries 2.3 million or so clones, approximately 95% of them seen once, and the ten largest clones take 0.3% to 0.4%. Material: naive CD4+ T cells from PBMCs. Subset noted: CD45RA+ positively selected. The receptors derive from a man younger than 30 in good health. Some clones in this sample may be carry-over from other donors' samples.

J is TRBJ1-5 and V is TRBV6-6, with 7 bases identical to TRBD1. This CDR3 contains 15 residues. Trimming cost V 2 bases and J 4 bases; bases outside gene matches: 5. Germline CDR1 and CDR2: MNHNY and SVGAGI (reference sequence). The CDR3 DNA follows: TGTGCCAGCAGTTACGCTGACAGGGTTAATCAGCCCCAGCATTTT. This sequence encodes CASSYADRVNQPQHF.

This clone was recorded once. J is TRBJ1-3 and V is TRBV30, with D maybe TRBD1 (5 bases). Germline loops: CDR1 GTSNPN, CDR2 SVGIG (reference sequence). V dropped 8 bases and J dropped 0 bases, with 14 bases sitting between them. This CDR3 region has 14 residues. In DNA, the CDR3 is TGTGCCCGACAAGAGGGGAGCTCTGGAAACACCATATATTTT. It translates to CARQEGSSGNTIYF.

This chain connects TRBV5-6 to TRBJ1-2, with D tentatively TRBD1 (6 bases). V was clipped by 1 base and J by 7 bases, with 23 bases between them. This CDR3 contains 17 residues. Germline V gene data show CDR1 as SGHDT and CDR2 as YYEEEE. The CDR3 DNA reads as TGTGCCAGCAGCTTGACCAGTCGGGGCACAGGGTCGGCTGGCTACACCTTC. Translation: CASSLTSRGTGSAGYTF.

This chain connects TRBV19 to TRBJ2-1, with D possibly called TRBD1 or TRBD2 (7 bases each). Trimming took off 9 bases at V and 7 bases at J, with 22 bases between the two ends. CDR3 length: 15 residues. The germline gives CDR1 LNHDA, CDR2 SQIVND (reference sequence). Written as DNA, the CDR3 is TGTGCCAGCGCACCAGGGGGGGAGATTTCTAATGAGCAGTTCTTC. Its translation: CASAPGGEISNEQFF.

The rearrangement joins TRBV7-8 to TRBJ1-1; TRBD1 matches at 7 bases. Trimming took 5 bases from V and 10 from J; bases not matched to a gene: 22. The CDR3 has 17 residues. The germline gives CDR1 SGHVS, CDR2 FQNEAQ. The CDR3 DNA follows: TGTGCCAGCAGCCCAACAACTTTCCAGGGGGAGTGGGGTTCAGCTTTCTTT. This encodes CASSPTTFQGEWGSAFF. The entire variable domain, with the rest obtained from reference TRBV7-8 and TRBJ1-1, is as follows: GAGVSQSPRYKVAKRGQDVALRCDPISGHVSLFWYQQALGQGPEFLTYFQNEAQLDKSGLPSDRFFAERPEGSVSTLKIQRTQQEDSAVYLCASSPTTFQGEWGSAFFGQGTRLTVV.

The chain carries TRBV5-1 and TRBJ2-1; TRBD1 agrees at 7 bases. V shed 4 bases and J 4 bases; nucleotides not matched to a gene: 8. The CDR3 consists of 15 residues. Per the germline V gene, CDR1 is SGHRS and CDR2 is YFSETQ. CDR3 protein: CASSRQGSEYNEQFF. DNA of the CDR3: TGCGCCAGCAGCCGACAGGGTTCAGAGTACAATGAGCAGTTCTTC.

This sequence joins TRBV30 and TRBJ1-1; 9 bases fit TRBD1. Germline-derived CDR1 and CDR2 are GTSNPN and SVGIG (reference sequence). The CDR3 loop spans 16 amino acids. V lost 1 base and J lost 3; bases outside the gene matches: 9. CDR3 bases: TGTGCCTGGAGTGGCTCGTCGACAGGGGGACACACTGAAGCTTTCTTT. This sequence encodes CAWSGSSTGGHTEAFF.

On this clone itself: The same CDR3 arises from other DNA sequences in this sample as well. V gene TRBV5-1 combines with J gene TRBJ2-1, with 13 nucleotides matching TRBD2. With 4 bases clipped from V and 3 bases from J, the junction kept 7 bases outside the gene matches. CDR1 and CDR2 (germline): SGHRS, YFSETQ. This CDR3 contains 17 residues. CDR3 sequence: CASSLGLAGVVYNEQFF. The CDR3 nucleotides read TGCGCCAGCAGCCTTGGACTAGCGGGAGTGGTCTACAATGAGCAGTTCTTC. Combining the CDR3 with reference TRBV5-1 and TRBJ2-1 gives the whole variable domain KAGVTQTPRYLIKTRGQQVTLSCSPISGHRSVSWYQQTPGQGLQFLFEYFSETQRNKGNFPGRFSGRQFSNSRSEMNVSTLELGDSALYLCASSLGLAGVVYNEQFFGPGTRLTVL.

CDR3 sequence: CASTSGGAKSYEQYF. The CDR3 DNA follows: TGTGCCAGCACCTCTGGGGGGGCCAAGTCCTACGAGCAGTACTTC. The V gene is TRBV7-8, the J gene TRBJ2-7; maybe TRBD2 (7 bases). This CDR3 is 15 amino acids long. The germline CDR1 and CDR2 sequences are SGHVS and FQNEAQ. The V and J ends lost 7 bases and 1 base respectively, with 17 bases between them.

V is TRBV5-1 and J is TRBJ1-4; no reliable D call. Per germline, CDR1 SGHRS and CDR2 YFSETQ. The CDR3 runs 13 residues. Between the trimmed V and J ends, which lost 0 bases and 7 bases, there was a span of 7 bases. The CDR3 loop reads CASSLGGVEKLFF. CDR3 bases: TGCGCCAGCAGCTTGGGGGGAGTTGAAAAACTGTTTTTT.

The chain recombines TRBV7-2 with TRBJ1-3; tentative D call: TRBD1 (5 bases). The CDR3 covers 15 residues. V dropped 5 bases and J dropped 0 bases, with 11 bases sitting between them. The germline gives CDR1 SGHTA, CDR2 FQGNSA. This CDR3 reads CASSGDGSSGNTIYF. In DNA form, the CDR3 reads TGTGCCAGCAGCGGGGACGGCAGCTCTGGAAACACCATATATTTT.

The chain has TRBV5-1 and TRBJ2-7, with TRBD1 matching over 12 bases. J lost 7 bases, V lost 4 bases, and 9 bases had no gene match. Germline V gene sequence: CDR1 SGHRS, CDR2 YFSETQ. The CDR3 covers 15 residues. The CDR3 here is CASSPPGQGATEQYF. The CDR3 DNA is TGCGCCAGCAGCCCACCGGGACAGGGGGCTACGGAGCAGTACTTC.

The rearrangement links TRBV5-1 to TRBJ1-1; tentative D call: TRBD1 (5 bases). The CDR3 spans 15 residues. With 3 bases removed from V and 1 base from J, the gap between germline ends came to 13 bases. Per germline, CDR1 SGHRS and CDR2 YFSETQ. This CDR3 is CASSWGSGANTEAFF. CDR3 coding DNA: TGCGCCAGCAGCTGGGGGTCCGGGGCGAACACTGAAGCTTTCTTT. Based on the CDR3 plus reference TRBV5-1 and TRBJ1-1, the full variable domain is KAGVTQTPRYLIKTRGQQVTLSCSPISGHRSVSWYQQTPGQGLQFLFEYFSETQRNKGNFPGRFSGRQFSNSRSEMNVSTLELGDSALYLCASSWGSGANTEAFFGQGTRLTVV.

This chain's CDR3 is CASSSRTDMNTEAFF. In DNA, the CDR3 is TGTGCCAGCAGCTCGAGGACGGACATGAACACTGAAGCTTTCTTT. This rearrangement joins TRBV5-4 to TRBJ1-1, with D tentatively TRBD1 (5 bases). The V gene's germline CDR1 is SGHNT and CDR2 YYREEE (reference sequence). Deletions cut 3 bases from V and 0 bases from J, with 12 bases between. The CDR3 spans 15 residues.

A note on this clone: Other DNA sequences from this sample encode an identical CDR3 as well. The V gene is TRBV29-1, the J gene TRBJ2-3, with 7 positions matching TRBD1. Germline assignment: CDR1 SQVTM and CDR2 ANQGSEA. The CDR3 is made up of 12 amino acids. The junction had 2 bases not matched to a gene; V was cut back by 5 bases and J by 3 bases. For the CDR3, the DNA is TGCAGCGTTTTACAGGGGACAGATACGCAGTATTTT. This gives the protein CSVLQGTDTQYF.

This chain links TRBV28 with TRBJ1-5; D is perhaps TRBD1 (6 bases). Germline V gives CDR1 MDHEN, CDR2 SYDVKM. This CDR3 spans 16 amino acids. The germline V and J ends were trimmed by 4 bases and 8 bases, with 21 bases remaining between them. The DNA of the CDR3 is TGTGCCAGCAGTTATAACTTAGGGGGGGTGTGGGAGCCCCAGCATTTT. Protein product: CASSYNLGGVWEPQHF.

CDR3 amino acids: CASRPHRQGSYEQYF. The CDR3 nucleotides are TGTGCCAGCAGACCTCACCGACAGGGATCCTACGAGCAGTACTTC. The chain couples TRBV27 to TRBJ2-5; 7 positions agree with TRBD1. The end of the DNA fits TRBJ2-7 better, so the J call may be wrong. The CDR3 has 15 residues. CDR1 and CDR2 from the germline V gene are MNHEY and SMNVEV (reference sequence).

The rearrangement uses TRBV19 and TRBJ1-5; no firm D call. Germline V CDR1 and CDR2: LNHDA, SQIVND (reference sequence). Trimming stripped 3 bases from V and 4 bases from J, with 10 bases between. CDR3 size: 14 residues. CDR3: CASSMGRVNQPQHF. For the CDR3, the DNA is TGTGCCAGTAGTATGGGAAGGGTGAATCAGCCCCAGCATTTT.

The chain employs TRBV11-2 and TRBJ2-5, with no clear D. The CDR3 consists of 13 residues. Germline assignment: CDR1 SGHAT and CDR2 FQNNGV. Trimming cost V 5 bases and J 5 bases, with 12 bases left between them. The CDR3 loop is CASSLVVAETQYF. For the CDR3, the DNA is TGTGCCAGCAGCCTCGTGGTGGCGGAGACCCAGTACTTC.

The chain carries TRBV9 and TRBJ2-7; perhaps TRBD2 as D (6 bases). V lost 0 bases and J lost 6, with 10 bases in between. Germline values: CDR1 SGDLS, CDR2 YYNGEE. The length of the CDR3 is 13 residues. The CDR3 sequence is CASSVDVGGEQYF. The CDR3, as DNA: TGTGCCAGCAGCGTAGATGTGGGAGGCGAGCAGTACTTC.

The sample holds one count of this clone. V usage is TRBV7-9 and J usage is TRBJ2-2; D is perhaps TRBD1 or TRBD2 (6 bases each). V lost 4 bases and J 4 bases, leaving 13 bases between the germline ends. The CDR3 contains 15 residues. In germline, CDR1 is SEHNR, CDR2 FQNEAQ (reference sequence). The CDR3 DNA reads TGTGCCAGCAGCTGGATGGGGGGCGTCACCGGGGAGCTGTTTTTT. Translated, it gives CASSWMGGVTGELFF.

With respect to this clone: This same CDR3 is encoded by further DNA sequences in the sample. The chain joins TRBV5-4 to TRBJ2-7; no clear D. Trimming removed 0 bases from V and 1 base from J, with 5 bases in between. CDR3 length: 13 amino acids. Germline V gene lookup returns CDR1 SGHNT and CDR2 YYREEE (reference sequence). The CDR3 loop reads CASSLDRSYEQYF. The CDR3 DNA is TGTGCCAGCAGCTTGGACAGATCCTACGAGCAGTACTTC.

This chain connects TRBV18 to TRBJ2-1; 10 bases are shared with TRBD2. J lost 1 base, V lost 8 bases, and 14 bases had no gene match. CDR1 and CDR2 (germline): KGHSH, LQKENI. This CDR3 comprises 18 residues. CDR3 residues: CASDSTGELAGSYNEQFF. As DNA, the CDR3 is TGTGCCAGCGACTCGACGGGGGAACTAGCGGGATCCTACAATGAGCAGTTCTTC.

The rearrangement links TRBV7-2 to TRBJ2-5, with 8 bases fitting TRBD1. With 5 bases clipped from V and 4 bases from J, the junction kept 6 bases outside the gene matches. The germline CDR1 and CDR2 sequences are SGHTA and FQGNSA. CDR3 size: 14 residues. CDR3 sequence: CASSNGQGGETQYF. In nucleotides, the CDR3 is TGTGCCAGCAGCAATGGACAGGGCGGAGAGACCCAGTACTTC. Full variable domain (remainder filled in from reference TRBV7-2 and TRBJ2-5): GAGVSQSPSNKVTEKGKDVELRCDPISGHTALYWYRQSLGQGLEFLIYFQGNSAPDKSGLPSDRFSAERTGGSVSTLTIQRTQQEDSAVYLCASSNGQGGETQYFGPGTRLLVL.